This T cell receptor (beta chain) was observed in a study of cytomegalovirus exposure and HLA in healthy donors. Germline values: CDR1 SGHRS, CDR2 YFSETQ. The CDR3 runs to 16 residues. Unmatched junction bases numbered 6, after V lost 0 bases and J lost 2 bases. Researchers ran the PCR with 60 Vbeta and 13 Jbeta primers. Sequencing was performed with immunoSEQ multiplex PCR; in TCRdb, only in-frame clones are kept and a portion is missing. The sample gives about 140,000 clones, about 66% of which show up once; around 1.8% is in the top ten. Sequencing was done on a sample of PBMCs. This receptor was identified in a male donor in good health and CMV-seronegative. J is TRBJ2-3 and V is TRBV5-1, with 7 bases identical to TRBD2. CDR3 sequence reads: CASSLVGGGPTDTQYF. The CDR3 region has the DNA TGCGCCAGCAGCTTGGTTGGCGGGGGACCCACAGATACGCAGTATTTT.